A selection of T cell receptor beta chains follows, all from one sample in a study of somatic mutations in cytotoxic T cells in rheumatoid arthritis. Method: immunoSEQ multiplex PCR; TCRdb's copy keeps in-frame clones and lacks some. The sample has 12,000 to 15,000 clones; roughly 79% are singletons. Input material: CD8+ T cells sorted from blood. The origin of the receptors is an adult with rheumatoid arthritis. CDR3s include the opening cysteine and the closing phenylalanine or tryptophan. A D gene is named only where the DNA matches it firmly. A row's size may be missing; if present it is once, few, many or a size class.

TRBJ2-1	-	TRBV11-2	-	TGTGCCAGCAGCTTTAGCGGAAGCTCCTACAATGAGCAGTTCTTC	CASSFSGSSYNEQFF
TRBJ1-2	-	TRBV5-6	-	TGTGCCAGCAGCTTGCGGTCGGTTCACTATGGCTACACCTTC	CASSLRSVHYGYTF
TRBJ2-3	-	TRBV28	-	TGTGCCAGCAGTTTAGTTGAGCCCGGCACAGATACGCAGTATTTT	CASSLVEPGTDTQYF
TRBJ2-3	-	TRBV7-9	-	TGTGCCAGCAGCCCTACTACTATCCCGGTGGATACGCAGTATTTT	CASSPTTIPVDTQYF
TRBJ1-1	-	TRBV15	once	TGTGCCACCAGCCGGACGTTGAACACTGAAGCTTTCTTT	CATSRTLNTEAFF
TRBJ1-2	-	TRBV27	-	TGTGCCAGCAGTTTAAGGCTTAACTATGGCTACACCTTC	CASSLRLNYGYTF
TRBJ2-5	-	TRBV30	-	TGTGCCTGGGGGGGGCAGTGGGGGGAAGGCCAGTACTTC	CAWGGQWGEGQYF
TRBJ2-2	TRBD1	TRBV19	once	TGTGCCGGTCAGACCGGGACAGGGCCCACCGGGGAGCTGTTTTTT	CAGQTGTGPTGELFF
TRBJ1-2	-	TRBV7-9	-	TGTGCCAGCAGCTTAGCGTCGGGGCGTCTCAATGGCTACACCTTC	CASSLASGRLNGYTF
TRBJ2-1	-	TRBV11-2	few	TGTGCCAGCAGGGCCCCGGGGGCCTACAATGAGCAGTTCTTC	CASRAPGAYNEQFF
TRBJ2-1	-	TRBV15	-	TGTGCCACCAGCAGAGCGCCAGTCGTACCCTACAATGAGCAGTTCTTC	CATSRAPVVPYNEQFF
TRBJ2-7	TRBD1	TRBV2	-	TGTGCCAGCAGTGATCCAGGGACAGGGGCCTACGAGCAGTACTTC	CASSDPGTGAYEQYF
TRBJ2-1	-	TRBV7-8	-	TGTGCCAGCAGCTTAGGGGACCCACGGGAGCAGTTCTTC	CASSLGDPREQFF
TRBJ2-7	TRBD1	TRBV9	medium-sized	TGTGCCAGCAGCGTAGGGACAGGAAGAGGCGAGCAGTACTTC	CASSVGTGRGEQYF
TRBJ2-7	-	TRBV27	-	TGTGCCAGCAGTTCGGGGGAGAGAGCCTACGAGCAGTACTTC	CASSSGERAYEQYF
TRBJ2-3	TRBD2	TRBV5-6	-	TGTGCCAGCAGCGTTACTAGCGGGAATAGAGATACGCAGTATTTT	CASSVTSGNRDTQYF
TRBJ1-1	-	TRBV7-9	-	TGTGCCAGCAGCTTACCCAGCACTGAAGCTTTCTTT	CASSLPSTEAFF
TRBJ1-4	TRBD1	TRBV13	-	TGTGCCAGCAGCTCAGGGCCGGGACAGGGACCCTTTAATGAAAAACTGTTTTTT	CASSSGPGQGPFNEKLFF
TRBJ2-1	-	TRBV5-1	-	TGCGCCAGCAGCGGCACTGACTACAATGAGCAGTTCTTC	CASSGTDYNEQFF
TRBJ2-7	-	TRBV14	-	TGTGCCAGCAGCCAAGTTTTCGGTCGAGGAATAGAGCAGTACTTC	CASSQVFGRGIEQYF
TRBJ2-7	TRBD1	TRBV29-1	-	TGCAGCGTTGCGGGACAGGGGGTATTCGAGCAGTACTTC	CSVAGQGVFEQYF
TRBJ1-6	TRBD1	TRBV25-1	-	TGTGCCAGCAGGGGACAGAACTATAATTCACCCCTCCACTTT	CASRGQNYNSPLHF
TRBJ1-2	TRBD1	TRBV6-5	-	TGTGCCAGCAGTTTTGGACAGGGAACCCATGGCTACACCTTC	CASSFGQGTHGYTF
TRBJ1-1	-	TRBV5-8	-	TGTGCCAGCAGCTTGGGGTTTGGTGCCTTCACTGAAGCTTTCTTT	CASSLGFGAFTEAFF
TRBJ2-3	TRBD2	TRBV27	-	TGTGCCAGCAGTCCGCCGTCTCTAGCGGGGGGGGATACGCAGTATTTT	CASSPPSLAGGDTQYF
TRBJ1-1	-	TRBV6-5	-	TGTGCCAGCAGTTACGGCGCCTTCCCCAACACTGAAGCTTTCTTT	CASSYGAFPNTEAFF
TRBJ2-7	-	TRBV7-9	-	TGTGCCAGCAGCTCCGACCGGGACCGTTCCTACGAGCAGTACTTC	CASSSDRDRSYEQYF
TRBJ1-1	TRBD1	TRBV28	-	TGTGCCAGCACCGATTGGACAGGGACGAACACTGAAGCTTTCTTT	CASTDWTGTNTEAFF
TRBJ2-1	-	TRBV10-3	-	TGTGCCATCAGTGAGTCGCGTTTTGAGGGACTGTCCTACAATGAGCAGTTCTTC	CAISESRFEGLSYNEQFF
TRBJ1-2	-	TRBV10-3	medium-sized	TGTGCCATCAGTGAAGGGACTTCGCGATCACTGGACTATGGCTACACCTTC	CAISEGTSRSLDYGYTF
TRBJ2-3	-	TRBV7-9	once	TGTGCCACCTCCCTGTTGGGGCGCACAGATACGCAGTATTTT	CATSLLGRTDTQYF
TRBJ1-3	-	TRBV15	-	TGTGCCACCAGCAGAGAAAGGACGGCTTCTGGAAACACCATATATTTT	CATSRERTASGNTIYF
TRBJ2-5	-	TRBV4-1	-	TGCGCCAGCAGCCAAGAAGCATCCGGAATCCAAGAGACCCAGTACTTC	CASSQEASGIQETQYF
TRBJ1-1	TRBD1	TRBV6-5	-	TGTGCCAGCAGTGACAGGGGAAACACTGAAGCTTTCTTT	CASSDRGNTEAFF
TRBJ1-6	-	TRBV7-9	-	TGTGCCAGCAGCTTAAGGACAGCCTATAATTCACCCCTCCACTTT	CASSLRTAYNSPLHF
TRBJ2-7	-	TRBV27	-	TGTGCCAGCAGTTTCCTCAACAACTACGAGCAGTACTTC	CASSFLNNYEQYF
TRBJ1-4	-	TRBV9	-	TGTGCCAGCAGCGTAGGGGGAGGTAGTGAAAAACTGTTTTTT	CASSVGGGSEKLFF
TRBJ2-5	-	TRBV25-1	-	TGTGCCAGCAGCGTAGGGAGCTTATCTCCAAAGACCCAGTACTTC	CASSVGSLSPKTQYF
TRBJ2-7	TRBD2	TRBV11-2	-	TGTGCCAGCAGCTTACCACTAGCGGGAGGGTACGAGCAGTACTTC	CASSLPLAGGYEQYF
TRBJ2-3	TRBD2	TRBV7-6	-	TGTGCCAGCAGCCACCGACTAGCGGGAGGAAGGGATACGCAGTATTTT	CASSHRLAGGRDTQYF
TRBJ2-5	-	TRBV2	few	TGTGCCAGCAGCGGAGGGCCCGGGACGGCACAAGAGACCCAGTACTTC	CASSGGPGTAQETQYF
TRBJ1-2	-	TRBV28	-	TGTGCCAGCAGTTTACGGGCAGCTAACTATGGCTACACCTTC	CASSLRAANYGYTF
TRBJ1-2	-	TRBV7-2	once	TGTGCCAGCAGCTTAGTCCCGGGACCACCTGGCTTCTATGGCTACACCTTC	CASSLVPGPPGFYGYTF
TRBJ2-2	-	TRBV4-1	-	-	CASSQEGLRAGELFF
TRBJ1-2	-	TRBV27	few	TGTGCCAGCAGTCCGAACTCTGGGGGAACCTACACCTTC	CASSPNSGGTYTF
TRBJ2-7	TRBD1	TRBV9	-	TGTGCCAGCAGCCGAACGGACAGGGGAAACGAGCAGTACTTC	CASSRTDRGNEQYF
TRBJ1-2	-	TRBV28	-	TGTGCCAGCAGCCTCGGTGGCTACACCTTC	CASSLGGYTF
TRBJ2-4	-	TRBV6-1	-	TGTGCCAGCAGTGATGGGGCCAAAAACATTCAGTACTTC	CASSDGAKNIQYF
TRBJ2-7	-	TRBV7-9	few	TGTGCCAGCAGCGGCGACGGGTCTGAACGCTTC	CASSGDGSERF
TRBJ2-3	-	TRBV5-4	once	TGTGCCAGCAGCCCAAGCACAGATACGCAGTATTTT	CASSPSTDTQYF
TRBJ1-1	-	TRBV6-6	few	TGTGCCAGCTGTTCCATAGATTGGGACACTGAAGCTTTCTTT	CASCSIDWDTEAFF
TRBJ1-2	-	TRBV19	-	TGTGCCAGTAGTAAGGCGGGGGCGACTGGCTACACCTTC	CASSKAGATGYTF
TRBJ2-7	TRBD2	TRBV14	-	TGTGCCAGCAGCCAGCTAGCGGGGGGCAAACCCTACGAGCAGTACTTC	CASSQLAGGKPYEQYF
TRBJ1-2	-	TRBV4-1	-	TGCGCCAGCAGCCAAGATCCGGGAAGCTATGGCTACACCTTC	CASSQDPGSYGYTF